The present T cell receptor (beta chain) was sequenced within a study of shared clonotypes between healthy human individuals. As to this clone: Other DNA sequences in this sample translate to the same CDR3.

The germline V and J ends were trimmed by 0 bases and 4 bases, with 7 bases remaining between them. Looked up from germline, CDR1 is MNHEY and CDR2 is SMNVEV (reference sequence). The CDR3 has 13 residues. Every contributor of samples was a Caucasian grown-up residing in Nashville, Tennessee. At the deep level, the assay was run. Using immunoSEQ multiplex PCR, the repertoire was profiled, and TCRdb retains in-frame clones only, with some absent. The sample comprises 2 million to 3 million clones, over 85% of which are singletons, and approximately 0.36% rests with the top ten. The genes are TRBV27 and TRBJ2-7; a possible D gene is TRBD1 (6 bases). The source material was naive CD4+ T cells from PBMCs. Noted subset: CD45RA+ positively selected. The receptor was derived from a man between 18 and 35 years old in good health. Some clones in this sample may be carry-over from other donors' samples. The CDR3 DNA follows: TGTGCCAGCAGTTTATCAGGGGGTTACGAGCAGTACTTC. Amino acids: CASSLSGGYEQYF.